These 12 T cell receptor beta chains were sequenced from one sample in a study of control samples from healthy donors and cancer patients. This table comes from immunoSEQ multiplex PCR, and its TCRdb copy is limited to in-frame clones, with some not included. The repertoire holds approximately 100,000 clones, with 80% to 95% as singletons. Material: blood. These receptor sequences come from a human donor in good health. The donor label of this sample is uncertain.

The chain links TRBV25-1 to TRBJ2-7, with D possibly TRBD1 on 5 matching bases. Germline V gene data show CDR1 as MGHDK and CDR2 as SYGVNS. This CDR3 has 17 residues. V lost 2 bases, J lost 2 bases, and 19 bases lay in between. CDR3 residues: CASSERTSETAAYEQYF. CDR3 bases: TGTGCCAGCAGTGAAAGGACCTCAGAGACAGCAGCCTACGAGCAGTACTTC.

The chain couples TRBV7-6 to TRBJ1-4; 9 nucleotides agree with TRBD1. Per the germline V gene, CDR1 is SGHVS and CDR2 is FNYEAQ. The ends lost 2 bases at V and 6 bases at J; junction bases unmatched: 7. This CDR3 contains 16 residues. The CDR3 nucleotides read TGTGCCAGCAGCTTACGCACAGGGGGCGGGGATGAAAAACTGTTTTTT. Encoded protein: CASSLRTGGGDEKLFF.

V usage is TRBV7-6 and J usage is TRBJ1-2, with 8 bases matching TRBD1. V was pared by 6 bases and J by 4 bases, with 4 bases of the junction left unmatched. Germline V gives CDR1 SGHVS, CDR2 FNYEAQ. The CDR3 covers 13 residues. The CDR3 DNA reads TGTGCCAGCAGATCAACAGGGGGCTATGGCTACACCTTC. It specifies CASRSTGGYGYTF.

This chain uses TRBV28 with TRBJ1-5, with D maybe TRBD1 (5 bases). Germline CDR1 MDHEN, CDR2 SYDVKM. The V end lost 2 bases, the J end lost 3 bases, and 20 bases lay between the germline ends. CDR3 length: 18 residues. The CDR3 DNA is TGTGCCAGCAGTTTACCGCCCCACGGGGCAGGAGTCAATCAGCCCCAGCATTTT. Amino acid sequence: CASSLPPHGAGVNQPQHF. Combining the CDR3 with reference TRBV28 and TRBJ1-5 gives the whole variable domain DVKVTQSSRYLVKRTGEKVFLECVQDMDHENMFWYRQDPGLGLRLIYFSYDVKMKEKGDIPEGYSVSREKKERFSLILESASTNQTSMYLCASSLPPHGAGVNQPQHFGDGTRLSIL.

This chain connects TRBV5-4 to TRBJ2-1; D is possibly TRBD2 (5 bases). The CDR3 sequence is 15 residues long. Trimming stripped 5 bases from V and 4 bases from J, with 16 bases between. The germline V gene encodes CDR1 SGHNT and CDR2 YYREEE (reference sequence). As DNA, the CDR3 is TGTGCCAGCAGGAAACAGAGCACGGGGTACAATGAGCAGTTCTTC. Protein: CASRKQSTGYNEQFF.

DNA for the CDR3: TGTGCCAGCAGCCAAGTCGGTTGGGGGCCGGCAACTAATGAAAAACTGTTTTTT. Its protein is CASSQVGWGPATNEKLFF. This rearrangement joins TRBV14 to TRBJ1-4; a weak D match, TRBD1 (6 bases). CDR1 SGHDN and CDR2 FVKESK come from the germline V gene. The CDR3 loop spans 18 amino acids. Trimming took 1 base from V and 0 from J, leaving 15 bases between them.

V gene TRBV12-5 combines with J gene TRBJ1-5; D remains unclear. CDR1 and CDR2 (germline): LGHNT, FRNRAP. Trimming took off 0 bases at V and 4 bases at J, with 7 bases between the two ends. The CDR3 is made up of 14 amino acids. The DNA for the CDR3 is TGTGCTAGTGGTTTGGTAACTGAGAATCAGCCCCAGCATTTT. Translated: CASGLVTENQPQHF.

CDR3 region: CAGTVGLGYEQYF. For the CDR3, the DNA is TGTGCCGGCACTGTAGGGCTGGGCTACGAGCAGTACTTC. The chain uses TRBV6-5 and TRBJ2-7; D not certain. Germline assignment: CDR1 MNHEY and CDR2 SVGAGI. V dropped 11 bases and J dropped 3 bases, with 17 bases sitting between them. The CDR3 spans 13 residues.

The chain combines TRBV7-2 with TRBJ2-4; D perhaps matches TRBD2 (5 bases). The V and J ends lost 5 bases and 1 base respectively, with 15 bases between them. Per germline, CDR1 SGHTA and CDR2 FQGNSA. The CDR3 has 16 amino acids. The CDR3 DNA is TGTGCCAGCAGCCCCAGCGGTACGGTGGCCAAAAACATTCAGTACTTC. Translation: CASSPSGTVAKNIQYF.

This clone was counted only a few times. V usage is TRBV30 and J usage is TRBJ1-5; perhaps TRBD1 as D (6 bases). V was pared by 2 bases and J by 3 bases, with 8 bases between. In germline, CDR1 is GTSNPN, CDR2 SVGIG (reference sequence). The CDR3 runs to 13 residues. The CDR3 spells CAWSTGNNQPQHF. The CDR3 DNA is TGTGCCTGGAGTACAGGGAACAATCAGCCCCAGCATTTT.

The chain uses TRBV18 and TRBJ1-1; D remains ambiguous. CDR3 size: 17 residues. Germline V lookup: CDR1 KGHSH, CDR2 LQKENI. Trimming took off 3 bases at V and 2 bases at J, with 19 bases between the two ends. This chain's CDR3 is CASSPGISGRQNTEAFF. CDR3 in DNA: TGTGCCAGCTCACCGGGTATAAGCGGACGGCAAAACACTGAAGCTTTCTTT.

V gene TRBV11-2 combines with J gene TRBJ1-3, with 7 bases fitting TRBD1. The CDR3 sequence is 15 residues long. Per the germline V gene, CDR1 is SGHAT and CDR2 is FQNNGV. V lost 5 bases, J lost 2 bases, and 6 bases stayed unmatched. CDR3 protein: CASSPDRSTGNTIYF. Written as DNA, the CDR3 is TGTGCCAGCAGCCCGGACAGGAGCACTGGAAACACCATATATTTT. The complete variable domain, with remaining parts taken from reference TRBV11-2 and TRBJ1-3, reads EAGVAQSPRYKIIEKRQSVAFWCNPISGHATLYWYQQILGQGPKLLIQFQNNGVVDDSQLPKDRFSAERLKGVDSTLKIQPAKLEDSAVYLCASSPDRSTGNTIYFGEGSWLTVV.